This T cell receptor beta chain was obtained from a study of identical twins' blood T cells (dated by TCRdb to the early 2010s). Concerning the study at large: Around 49 million Illumina reads were obtained across roughly twelve libraries, of which six were alpha-chain libraries and six were beta-chain libraries. The study compared TCR alpha and beta chain repertoires of three pairs of monozygous twins using next-generation sequencing to assess genetic influence on repertoire formation. The paper's findings and limits, for the study overall: The number of shared CDR3 clonotypes between two donors was mainly determined by the product of their cloneset sizes, and twins did not clearly deviate from this trend. Because the twins were raised together, environmental influences could not be ruled out as an explanation for the similarity between twins. Twin pairs were reported to be markedly more alike in V gene usage than unrelated donors were, even when looking at non-selected out-of-frame TCRbeta clonotypes. The study stated that the proposed role of the TCRalpha J segment in MHC recognition during thymic selection needs to be validated by independent studies. Looking at the most abundant TCRbeta clonotypes, every donor had more CDR3 sequences in common with her twin than with unrelated donors.

The method was 5' RACE. Sequencing relied on an Illumina Genome Analyzer IIx. The RNA-based TCR cDNA libraries were made using a previously described protocol that was modified in several ways. To prevent cross-contamination, sample-specific barcodes were added to both ends of each TCR cDNA library during cDNA synthesis and amplification. In the paper's pipeline: Each library contained 2.2 to 3.6 million CDR3-containing reads, and somewhere between about 100,000 and nearly 550,000 clonotypes were identified for each individual. After reads with improper barcode index combinations were thrown out, a cloneset for each library was built using the MiTCR software. During the assembly of CDR3 clonotypes by MiTCR, low-quality reads were filtered or rescued and PCR and sequencing errors were corrected. Artificial out-of-frame clonotypes were mapped to in-frame sequences, with one indel allowed in the CDR3, and then removed. Similarity of V and J gene usage between donors was measured as Jensen-Shannon divergence divided by mean entropy. TCRdb handled the public reads itself, with Q25 trimming in fastp and clone calling in MiXCR, and kept productive beta chains. All rows with the same CDR3 protein become a single entry with the most common DNA and genes. The V and J calls and clone size are TCRdb's, not the authors'. The sample table shows fewer than 450,000 distinct CDR3 sequences, and more than 25% are seen once. 6% to 7% of the sample belongs to the ten largest clones.

The CDR1 and CDR2 encoded by the germline V gene are MNHEY and SVGAGI. Including the terminal cysteine and phenylalanine, the CDR3 comprises 13 residues. This entry keeps only the CDR3 DNA: 39 bases, framed from base 1. V lost 5 bases and J lost 4 bases; the stretch between them is 10 bases long. This clonotype appeared a few times. No antigen is known for it. No clone much larger than this one lies a single base away; base qualities are absent. Donors were six healthy women forming three monozygous twin pairs. All three twin pairs had been raised together and were thought likely to have encountered the same vaccines and infectious agents. TCR cDNA libraries were prepared from RNA that was isolated from peripheral blood mononuclear cells.

The sample comprised PBMCs. The receptor's source is a woman between 18 and 49 years old in good health. The chain links TRBV6-5 with TRBJ2-3, with the D segment identity uncertain. The nucleotides read TGTGCCAGCAGTCCCCCCGGGCCAGATACGCAGTATTTT. The encoded protein is CASSPPGPDTQYF.